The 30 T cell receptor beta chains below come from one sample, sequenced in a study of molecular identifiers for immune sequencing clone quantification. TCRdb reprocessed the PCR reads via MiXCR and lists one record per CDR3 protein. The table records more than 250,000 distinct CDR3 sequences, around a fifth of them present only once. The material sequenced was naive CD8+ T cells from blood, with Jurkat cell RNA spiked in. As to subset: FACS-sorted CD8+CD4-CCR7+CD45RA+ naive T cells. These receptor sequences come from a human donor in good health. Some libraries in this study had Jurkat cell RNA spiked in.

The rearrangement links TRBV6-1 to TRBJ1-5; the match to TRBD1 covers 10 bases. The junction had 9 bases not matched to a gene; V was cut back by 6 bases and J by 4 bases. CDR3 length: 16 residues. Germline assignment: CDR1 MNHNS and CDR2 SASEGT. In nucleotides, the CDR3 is TGTGCCAGCAGGGAGGGGACAGGGGAGAATAATCAGCCCCAGCATTTT. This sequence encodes CASREGTGENNQPQHF.

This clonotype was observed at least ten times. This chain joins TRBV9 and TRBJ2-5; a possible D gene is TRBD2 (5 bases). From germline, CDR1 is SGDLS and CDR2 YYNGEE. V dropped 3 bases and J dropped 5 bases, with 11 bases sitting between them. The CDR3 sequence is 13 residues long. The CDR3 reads CASSGPGMETQYF. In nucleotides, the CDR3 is TGTGCCAGCAGCGGGCCCGGGATGGAGACCCAGTACTTC. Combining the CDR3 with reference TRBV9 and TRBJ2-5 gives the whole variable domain DSGVTQTPKHLITATGQRVTLRCSPRSGDLSVYWYQQSLDQGLQFLIQYYNGEERAKGNILERFSAQQFPDLHSELNLSSLELGDSALYFCASSGPGMETQYFGPGTRLLVL.

CDR3 in amino acids: CSVERNDHRTDTQYF. The CDR3, as DNA: TGCAGTGTAGAGCGGAACGATCACCGCACAGATACGCAGTATTTT. J is TRBJ2-3 and V is TRBV20-1; tentatively, D is TRBD2 (5 bases). Germline V lookup: CDR1 DFQATT, CDR2 SNEGSKA (reference sequence). Trimming stripped 7 bases from V and 1 base from J, with 18 bases between. CDR3 length: 15 residues.

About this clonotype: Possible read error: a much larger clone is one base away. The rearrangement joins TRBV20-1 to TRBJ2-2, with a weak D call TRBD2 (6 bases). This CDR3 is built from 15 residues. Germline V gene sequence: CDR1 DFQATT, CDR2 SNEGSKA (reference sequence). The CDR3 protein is CGARDWGANTGELFF. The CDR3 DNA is TGCGGTGCTAGAGATTGGGGGGCGAACACCGGGGAGCTGTTTTTT.

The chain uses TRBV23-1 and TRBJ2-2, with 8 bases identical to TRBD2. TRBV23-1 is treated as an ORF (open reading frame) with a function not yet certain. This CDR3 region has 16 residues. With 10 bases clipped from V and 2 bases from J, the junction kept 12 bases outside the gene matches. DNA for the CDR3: TGCGCCAATATCGGGGGGGCAGGGCTTAACACCGGGGAGCTGTTTTTT. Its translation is CANIGGAGLNTGELFF.

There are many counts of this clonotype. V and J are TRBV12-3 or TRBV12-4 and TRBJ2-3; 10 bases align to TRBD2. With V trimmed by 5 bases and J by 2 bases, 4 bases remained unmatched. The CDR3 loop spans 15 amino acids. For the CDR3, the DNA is TGTGCCAGCAGTCTGACTAGCGGGCTCACAGATACGCAGTATTTT. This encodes CASSLTSGLTDTQYF.

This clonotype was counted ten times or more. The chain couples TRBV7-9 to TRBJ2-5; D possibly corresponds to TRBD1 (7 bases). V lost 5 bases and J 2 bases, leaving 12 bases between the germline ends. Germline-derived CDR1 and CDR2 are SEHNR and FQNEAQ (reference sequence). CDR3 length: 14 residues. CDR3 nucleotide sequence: TGTGCCAGCAGCGCTCCAGGGGGGCAAGAGACCCAGTACTTC. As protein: CASSAPGGQETQYF.

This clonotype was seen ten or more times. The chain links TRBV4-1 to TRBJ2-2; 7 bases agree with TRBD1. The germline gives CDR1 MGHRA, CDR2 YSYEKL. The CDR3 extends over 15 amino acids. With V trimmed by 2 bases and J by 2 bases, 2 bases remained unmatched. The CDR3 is CASSQRQGNTGELFF. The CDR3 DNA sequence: TGCGCCAGCAGCCAAAGACAGGGAAACACCGGGGAGCTGTTTTTT.

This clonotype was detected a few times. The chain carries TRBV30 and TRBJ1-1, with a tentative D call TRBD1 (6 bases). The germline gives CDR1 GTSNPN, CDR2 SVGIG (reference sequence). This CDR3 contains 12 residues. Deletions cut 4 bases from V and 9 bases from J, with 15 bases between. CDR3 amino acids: CAWTQGLGQAFF. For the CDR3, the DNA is TGTGCCTGGACCCAGGGGCTGGGCCAAGCTTTCTTT.

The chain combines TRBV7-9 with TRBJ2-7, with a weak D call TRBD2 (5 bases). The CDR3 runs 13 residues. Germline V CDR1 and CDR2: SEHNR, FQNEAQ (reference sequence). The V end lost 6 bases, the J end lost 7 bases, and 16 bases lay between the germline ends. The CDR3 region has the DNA TGTGCCAGCAGGGGTCGGGAAAACAATGAGCAGTACTTC. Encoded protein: CASRGRENNEQYF.

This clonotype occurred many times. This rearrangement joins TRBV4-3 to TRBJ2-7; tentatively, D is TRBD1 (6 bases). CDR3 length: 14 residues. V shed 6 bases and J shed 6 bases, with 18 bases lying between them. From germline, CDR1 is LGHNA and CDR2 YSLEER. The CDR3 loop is CASRARGSSLEQYF. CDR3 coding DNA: TGCGCCAGCAGGGCCAGGGGAAGCAGTCTCGAGCAGTACTTC.

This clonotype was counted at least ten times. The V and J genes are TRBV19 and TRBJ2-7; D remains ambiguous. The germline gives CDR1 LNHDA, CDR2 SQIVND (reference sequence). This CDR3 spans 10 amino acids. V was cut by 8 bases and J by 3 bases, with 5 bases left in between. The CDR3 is CASRSYEQYF. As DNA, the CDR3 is TGTGCCAGTCGGAGCTACGAGCAGTACTTC. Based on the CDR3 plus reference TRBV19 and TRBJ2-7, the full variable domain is DGGITQSPKYLFRKEGQNVTLSCEQNLNHDAMYWYRQDPGQGLRLIYYSQIVNDFQKGDIAEGYSVSREKKESFPLTVTSAQKNPTAFYLCASRSYEQYFGPGTRLTVT.

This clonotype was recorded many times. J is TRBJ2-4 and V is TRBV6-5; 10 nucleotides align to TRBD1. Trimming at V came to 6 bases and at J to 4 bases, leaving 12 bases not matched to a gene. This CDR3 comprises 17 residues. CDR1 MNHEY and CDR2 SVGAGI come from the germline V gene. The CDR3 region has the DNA TGTGCCAGCAGCCTAACCCCGCCGGGACAGGGGAAAAACATTCAGTACTTC. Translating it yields CASSLTPPGQGKNIQYF.

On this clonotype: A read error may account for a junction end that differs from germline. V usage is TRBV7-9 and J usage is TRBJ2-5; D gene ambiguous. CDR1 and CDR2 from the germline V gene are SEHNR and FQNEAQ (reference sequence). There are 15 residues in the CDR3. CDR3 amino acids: CASSLGWAKQETRYF. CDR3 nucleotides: TGTGCCAGCAGCTTAGGTTGGGCAAAGCAAGAGACCCGGTACTTC.

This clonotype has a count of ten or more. The CDR3 region is CASIPRDRGANEQFF. Written as DNA, the CDR3 is TGTGCCAGCATTCCCCGGGACAGGGGGGCGAATGAGCAGTTCTTC. The gene calls are TRBV7-2 and TRBJ2-1, with TRBD1 matching over 11 bases. With 7 bases clipped from V and 7 bases from J, the junction kept 9 bases outside the gene matches. Germline V CDR1 and CDR2: SGHTA, FQGNSA. The CDR3 sequence is 15 residues long.

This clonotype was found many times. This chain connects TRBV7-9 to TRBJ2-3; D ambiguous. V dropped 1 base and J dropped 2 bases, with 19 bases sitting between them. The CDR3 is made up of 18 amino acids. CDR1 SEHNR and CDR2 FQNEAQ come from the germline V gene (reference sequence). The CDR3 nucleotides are TGTGCCAGCAGCTTAGAAGAGGTCGGCGGAGATCCCACAGATACGCAGTATTTT. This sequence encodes CASSLEEVGGDPTDTQYF.

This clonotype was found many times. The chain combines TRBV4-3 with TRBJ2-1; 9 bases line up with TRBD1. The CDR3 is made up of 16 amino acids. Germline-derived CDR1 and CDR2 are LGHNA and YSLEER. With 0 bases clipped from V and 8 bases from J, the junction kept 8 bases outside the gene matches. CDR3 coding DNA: TGCGCCAGCAGCCAAGAACAGGGGGCGCAAGGGGATGAGCAGTTCTTC. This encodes CASSQEQGAQGDEQFF.

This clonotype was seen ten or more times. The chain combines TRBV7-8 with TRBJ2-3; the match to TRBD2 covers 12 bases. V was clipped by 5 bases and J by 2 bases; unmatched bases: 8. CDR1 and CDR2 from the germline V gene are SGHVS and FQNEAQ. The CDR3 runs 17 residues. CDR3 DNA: TGTGCCAGCAGCCACCAACTAGCGGGGGGTAACACAGATACGCAGTATTTT. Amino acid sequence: CASSHQLAGGNTDTQYF.

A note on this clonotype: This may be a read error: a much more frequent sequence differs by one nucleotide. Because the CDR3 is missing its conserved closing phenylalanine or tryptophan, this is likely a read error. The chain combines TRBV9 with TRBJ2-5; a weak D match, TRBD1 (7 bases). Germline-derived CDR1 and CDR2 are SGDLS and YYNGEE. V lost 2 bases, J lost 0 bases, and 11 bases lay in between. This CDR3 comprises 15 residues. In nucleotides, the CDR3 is TGTGCCAGCAGCGTTGGAGGGGGCAACCAAGAGACCCAGTACCTC. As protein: CASSVGGGNQETQYL.

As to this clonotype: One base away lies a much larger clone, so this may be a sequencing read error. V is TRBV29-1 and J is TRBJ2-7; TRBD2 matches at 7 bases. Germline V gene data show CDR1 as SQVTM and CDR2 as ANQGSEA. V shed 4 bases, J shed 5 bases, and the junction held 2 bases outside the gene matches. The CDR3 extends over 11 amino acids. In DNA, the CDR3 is TGCAGCGTTGGGCGGGGGAACGAGCAGTACTTC. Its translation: CSVGRGNEQYF.

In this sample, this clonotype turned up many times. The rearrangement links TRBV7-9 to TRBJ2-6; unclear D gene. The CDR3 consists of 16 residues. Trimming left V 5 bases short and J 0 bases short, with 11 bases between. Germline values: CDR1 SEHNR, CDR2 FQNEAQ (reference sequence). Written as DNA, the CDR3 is TGTGCCAGCAGCCCCGGAGCCCACTCTGGGGCCAACGTCCTGACTTTC. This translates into CASSPGAHSGANVLTF. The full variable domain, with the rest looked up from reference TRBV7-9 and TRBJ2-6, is DTGVSQNPRHKITKRGQNVTFRCDPISEHNRLYWYRQTLGQGPEFLTYFQNEAQLEKSRLLSDRFSAERPKGSFSTLEIQRTEQGDSAMYLCASSPGAHSGANVLTFGAGSRLTVL.

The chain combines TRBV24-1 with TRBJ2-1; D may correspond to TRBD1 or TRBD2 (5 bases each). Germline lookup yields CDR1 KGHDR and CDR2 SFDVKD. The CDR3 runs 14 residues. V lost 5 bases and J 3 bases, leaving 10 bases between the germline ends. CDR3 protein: CATSARDLYNEQFF. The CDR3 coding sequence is TGTGCCACCAGTGCCAGGGACCTCTACAATGAGCAGTTCTTC.

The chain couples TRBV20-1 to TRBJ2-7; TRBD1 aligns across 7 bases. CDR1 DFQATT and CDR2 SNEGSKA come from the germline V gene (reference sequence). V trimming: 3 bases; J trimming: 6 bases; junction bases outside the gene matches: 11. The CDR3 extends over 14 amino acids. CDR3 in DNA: TGCAGTGCTAGCATCCGAGGACAGGCCTTCGAGCAGTACTTC. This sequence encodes CSASIRGQAFEQYF.

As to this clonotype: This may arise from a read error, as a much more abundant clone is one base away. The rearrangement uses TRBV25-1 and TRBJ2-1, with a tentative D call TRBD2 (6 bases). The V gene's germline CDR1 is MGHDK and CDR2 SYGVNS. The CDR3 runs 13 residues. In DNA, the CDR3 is TGTGCCAGCACCTGGCAGGACTACAGTGAGCAGTTCTTC. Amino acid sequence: CASTWQDYSEQFF. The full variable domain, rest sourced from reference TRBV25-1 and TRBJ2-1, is EADIYQTPRYLVIGTGKKITLECSQTMGHDKMYWYQQDPGMELHLIHYSYGVNSTEKGDLSSESTVSRIRTEHFPLTLESARPSHTSQYLCASTWQDYSEQFFGPGTRLTVL.

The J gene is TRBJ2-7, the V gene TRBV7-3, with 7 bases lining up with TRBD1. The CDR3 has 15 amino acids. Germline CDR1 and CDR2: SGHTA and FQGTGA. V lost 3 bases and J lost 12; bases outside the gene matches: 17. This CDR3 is CASSFYLRDPEGAYF. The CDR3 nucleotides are TGTGCCAGCAGCTTCTACCTCCGGGATCCCGAGGGGGCGTACTTC.

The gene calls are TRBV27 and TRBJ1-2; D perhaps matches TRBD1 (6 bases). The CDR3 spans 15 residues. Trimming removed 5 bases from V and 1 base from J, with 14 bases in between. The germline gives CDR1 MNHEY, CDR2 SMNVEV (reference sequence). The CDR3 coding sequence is TGTGCCAGCAGTCCGGTGGGGGGCAGTAACTATGGCTACACCTTC. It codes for CASSPVGGSNYGYTF.

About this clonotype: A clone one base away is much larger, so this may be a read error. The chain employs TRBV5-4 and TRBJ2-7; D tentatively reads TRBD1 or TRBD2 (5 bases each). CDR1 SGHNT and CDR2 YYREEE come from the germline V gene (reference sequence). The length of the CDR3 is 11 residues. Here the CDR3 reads CASSGTYAQYF. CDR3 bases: TGTGCCAGCAGCGGGACCTACGCGCAGTACTTC.

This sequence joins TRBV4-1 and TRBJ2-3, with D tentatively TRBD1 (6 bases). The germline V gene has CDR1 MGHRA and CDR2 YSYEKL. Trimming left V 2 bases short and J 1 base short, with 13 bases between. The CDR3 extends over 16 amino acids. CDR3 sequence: CASSQNRVPGTDTQYF. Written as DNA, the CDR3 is TGCGCCAGCAGCCAAAACAGGGTGCCGGGCACAGATACGCAGTATTTT.

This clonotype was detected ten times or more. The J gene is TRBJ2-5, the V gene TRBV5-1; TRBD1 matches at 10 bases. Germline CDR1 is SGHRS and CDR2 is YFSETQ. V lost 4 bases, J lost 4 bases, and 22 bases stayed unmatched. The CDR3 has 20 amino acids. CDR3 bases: TGCGCCAGCAGCCCTATAGGGACAGGGGACCCATTGGCCGATCGAGAGACCCAGTACTTC. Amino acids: CASSPIGTGDPLADRETQYF. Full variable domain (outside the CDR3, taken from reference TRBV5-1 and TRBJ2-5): KAGVTQTPRYLIKTRGQQVTLSCSPISGHRSVSWYQQTPGQGLQFLFEYFSETQRNKGNFPGRFSGRQFSNSRSEMNVSTLELGDSALYLCASSPIGTGDPLADRETQYFGPGTRLLVL.

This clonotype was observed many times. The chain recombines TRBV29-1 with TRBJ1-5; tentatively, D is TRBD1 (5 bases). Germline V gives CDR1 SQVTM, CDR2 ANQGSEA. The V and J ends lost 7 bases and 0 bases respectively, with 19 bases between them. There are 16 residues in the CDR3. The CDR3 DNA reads TGCAGCGACCTGACAGCTCAGCTTCATAGCAATCAGCCCCAGCATTTT. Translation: CSDLTAQLHSNQPQHF.